This T cell receptor (beta chain) was identified during a study of CD8+ T cells in alopecia areata. Study-wide background: Each of the treated patients was given oral tofacitinib, 5 to 10 mg twice daily, for moderate-to-severe alopecia areata.

The treatment is: oral pan-JAK inhibitor, 5-10 mg twice daily. Overall study findings and caveats: With one nonresponder, baseline CD8+ expansion's link to response remains uncertain. In scalp and blood, many expanded lesional clones persisted during tofacitinib. Among the 100 top clones, expanded CD8+ clones, like scalp clonality, were significantly decreased by tofacitinib.

Extraction and reverse transcription of RNA yielded cDNA as the sequencing template. Method: immunoSEQ multiplex PCR; TCRdb's copy keeps in-frame clones and lacks some. The data contain 150,000 to 200,000 clones, roughly 70% of them singletons. The V gene lost 1 base and the J gene lost 2 bases, with 6 bases spanning the gap. The germline V gene has CDR1 SQVTM and CDR2 ANQGSEA. The CDR3 covers 12 residues. A note on this clone: Its antigen is still unknown.

The rearrangement links TRBV29-1 to TRBJ2-7, with D uncertain. The TCR sequence derives from a human donor with alopecia areata. The sample consisted of CD4+ T cells sorted from blood, taken around week 49, from a patient treated with tofacitinib. In DNA form, the CDR3 reads TGCAGCGTTGAAGGGATAACCTACGAGCAGTACTTC. It yields the protein CSVEGITYEQYF.